This TCR beta chain was captured by sequencing in a study of PD-1 blockade in classical Hodgkin lymphoma. The CDR3 sequence is 14 residues long. Trimming removed 7 bases from V and 4 bases from J, with 16 bases in between. Germline lookup yields CDR1 MDHEN and CDR2 SYDVKM. Regarding time point: cycle 4 day 1 (C4D1), after more than 5 weeks of nivolumab. Every patient had relapsed following autologous stem cell transplantation, and cohorts differed in brentuximab vedotin exposure. Best responses were complete response, partial response or progressive disease. Sequencing was performed with immunoSEQ multiplex PCR; in TCRdb, only in-frame clones are kept and a portion is missing. This table holds 40,000 to 50,000 clones, about two thirds found once.

The sequence came from a human donor with classical Hodgkin lymphoma. The genes are TRBV28 and TRBJ1-2; no reliable D call. The material was peripheral blood mononuclear cells (PBMCs), obtained before the fourth cycle of nivolumab. CDR3 amino acids: CASTPTGVAYGYTF. The DNA for the CDR3 is TGTGCCAGCACCCCGACCGGAGTGGCCTATGGCTACACCTTC.